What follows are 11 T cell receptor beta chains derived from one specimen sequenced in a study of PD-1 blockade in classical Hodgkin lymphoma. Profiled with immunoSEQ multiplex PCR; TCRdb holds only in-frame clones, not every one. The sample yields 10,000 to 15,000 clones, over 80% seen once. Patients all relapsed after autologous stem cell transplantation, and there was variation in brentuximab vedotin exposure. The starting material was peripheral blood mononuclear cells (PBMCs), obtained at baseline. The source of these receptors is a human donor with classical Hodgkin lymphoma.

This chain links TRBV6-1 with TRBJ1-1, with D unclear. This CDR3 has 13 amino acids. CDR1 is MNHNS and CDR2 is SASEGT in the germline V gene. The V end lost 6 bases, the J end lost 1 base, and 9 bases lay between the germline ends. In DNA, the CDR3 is TGTGCCAGCAGAACAATTTGGAACACTGAAGCTTTCTTT. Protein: CASRTIWNTEAFF.

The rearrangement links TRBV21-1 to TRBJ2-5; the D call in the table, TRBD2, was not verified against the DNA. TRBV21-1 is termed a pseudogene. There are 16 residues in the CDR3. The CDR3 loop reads CASSRKRYTFSETQYF. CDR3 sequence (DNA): TGTGCCAGCAGCCGCAAGCGCTACACTTTCTCTGAGACCCAGTACTTC.

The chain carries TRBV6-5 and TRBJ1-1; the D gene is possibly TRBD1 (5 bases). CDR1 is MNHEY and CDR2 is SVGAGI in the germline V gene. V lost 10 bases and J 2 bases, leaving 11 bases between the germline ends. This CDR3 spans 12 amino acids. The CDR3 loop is CATKRGNTEAFF. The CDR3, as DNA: TGTGCCACCAAGAGGGGAAACACTGAAGCTTTCTTT.

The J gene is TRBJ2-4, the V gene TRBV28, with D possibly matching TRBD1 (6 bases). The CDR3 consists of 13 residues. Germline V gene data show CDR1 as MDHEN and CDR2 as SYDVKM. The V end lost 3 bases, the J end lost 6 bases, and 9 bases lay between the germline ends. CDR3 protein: CASSLARGNIQYF. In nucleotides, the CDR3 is TGTGCCAGCAGTTTGGCCAGGGGAAACATTCAGTACTTC.

The CDR3 sequence is CAISVGAGGPNEQFF. Here the CDR3 DNA reads TGTGCCATCAGTGTAGGAGCGGGAGGGCCAAATGAGCAGTTCTTC. The rearrangement joins TRBV10-3 to TRBJ2-1, with 10 nucleotides matching TRBD2. The CDR3 totals 15 residues. Trimming took 4 bases from V and 7 from J; bases not matched to a gene: 7. Germline V gives CDR1 ENHRY, CDR2 SYGVKD.

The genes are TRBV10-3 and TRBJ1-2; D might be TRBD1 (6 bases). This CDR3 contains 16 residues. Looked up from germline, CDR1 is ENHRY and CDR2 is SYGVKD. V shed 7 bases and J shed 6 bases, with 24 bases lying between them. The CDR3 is CAIKEIEGGVSHGYTF. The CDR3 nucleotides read TGTGCCATCAAGGAAATCGAGGGGGGCGTCTCCCATGGCTACACCTTC.

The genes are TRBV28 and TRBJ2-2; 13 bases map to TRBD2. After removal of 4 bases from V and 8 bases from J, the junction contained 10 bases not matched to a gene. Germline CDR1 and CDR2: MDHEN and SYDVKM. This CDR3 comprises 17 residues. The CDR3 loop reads CASSSPTPGLAGGELFF. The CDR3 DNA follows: TGTGCCAGCAGTTCCCCCACCCCGGGACTAGCGGGAGGGGAGCTGTTTTTT.

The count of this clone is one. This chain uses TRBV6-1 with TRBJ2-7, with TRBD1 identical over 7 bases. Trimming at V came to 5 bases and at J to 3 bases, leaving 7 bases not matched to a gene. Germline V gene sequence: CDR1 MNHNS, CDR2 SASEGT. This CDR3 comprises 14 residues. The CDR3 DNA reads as TGTGCCAGCAGTCCGCGACAGGGATTCTACGAGCAGTACTTC. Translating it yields CASSPRQGFYEQYF.

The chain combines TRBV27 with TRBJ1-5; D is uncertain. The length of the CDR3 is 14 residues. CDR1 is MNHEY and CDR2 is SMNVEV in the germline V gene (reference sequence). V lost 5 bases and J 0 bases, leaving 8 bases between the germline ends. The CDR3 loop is CASSPLYSNQPQHF. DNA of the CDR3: TGTGCCAGCAGTCCCCTTTATAGCAATCAGCCCCAGCATTTT.

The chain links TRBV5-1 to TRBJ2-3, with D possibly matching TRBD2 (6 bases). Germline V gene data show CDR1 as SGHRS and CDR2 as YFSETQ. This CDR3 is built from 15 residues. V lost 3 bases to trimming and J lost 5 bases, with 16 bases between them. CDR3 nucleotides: TGCGCCAGCAGCTCAATAAGGGACGGGGGAGATACGCAGTATTTT. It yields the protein CASSSIRDGGDTQYF.

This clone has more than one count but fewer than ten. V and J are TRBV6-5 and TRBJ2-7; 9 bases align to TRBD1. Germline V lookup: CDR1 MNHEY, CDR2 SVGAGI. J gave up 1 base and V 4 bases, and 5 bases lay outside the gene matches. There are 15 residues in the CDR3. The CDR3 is CASSSAGTGSYEQYF. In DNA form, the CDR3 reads TGTGCCAGCAGTTCCGCCGGGACAGGGTCCTACGAGCAGTACTTC.